The rows below give T cell receptor beta chains drawn from one sample of a study of shared T cell receptors in the human thymus. TCRdb's copy holds only in-frame clones and misses some; the assay was immunoSEQ multiplex PCR. The sample holds approximately 760,000 clones, 80% to 90% seen once. The sample also formed part of further work on human thymus T cells.

Specimen: thymocytes. The receptors here all came from a girl under three years old with a congenital heart defect. Each CDR3 is given with its conserved first and last residue. A D gene is named only where the DNA matches it firmly. Rows may omit the clone size; those that give it use once, few, many or a size class.

v_gene	d_gene	abundance	len	j_gene	CDR3aa	CDR3nt
TRBV15	.	.	13	TRBJ1-1	CATRLGVFTEAFF	TGTGCCACCAGGCTAGGGGTCTTCACTGAAGCTTTCTTT
TRBV4-2	.	.	15	TRBJ2-3	CASSPRVPSTDTQYF	TGTGCCAGCAGCCCCAGGGTCCCTAGCACAGATACGCAGTATTTT
TRBV5-1	.	.	13	TRBJ1-1	CASSPGINTEAFF	TGCGCCAGCAGCCCGGGGATAAACACTGAAGCTTTCTTT
TRBV7-2	.	.	15	TRBJ2-6	CASSPFCSGANVLTF	TGTGCCAGCAGCCCATTTTGCTCTGGGGCCAACGTCCTGACTTTC
TRBV4-1	.	.	15	TRBJ1-2	CASSQVRGTLYGYTF	TGCGCCAGCAGCCAAGTTAGAGGGACACTATATGGCTACACCTTC
TRBV4-2	TRBD1	.	15	TRBJ1-2	CASSPPGQGRGGYTF	TGTGCCAGCAGTCCCCCGGGACAGGGACGAGGCGGCTACACCTTC
TRBV2	TRBD1	.	16	TRBJ1-5	CASAGTGAGGNQPQHF	TGTGCCAGCGCCGGGACAGGGGCCGGGGGCAATCAGCCCCAGCATTTT
TRBV7-9	.	.	18	TRBJ1-2	CASSQPGGRGEKDYGYTF	TGTGCCAGCAGCCAACCGGGCGGTCGGGGGGAAAAGGACTATGGCTACACCTTC
TRBV28	.	.	16	TRBJ1-2	CASSPLLGGGNYGYTF	TGTGCCAGCAGTCCACTACTGGGGGGGGGTAACTATGGCTACACCTTC
TRBV10-3	TRBD1	.	14	TRBJ1-2	CAISHRGLNSGYTF	TGTGCCATCAGCCACAGGGGTCTGAACTCCGGCTACACCTTC
TRBV6-1	.	once	14	TRBJ1-6	CASRQGSCGSPLHF	TGTGCCAGCAGACAGGGAAGCTGTGGATCACCCCTCCACTTT
TRBV19	.	.	16	TRBJ1-1	CASSKTGTWFNTEAFF	TGTGCCAGTAGTAAAACTGGGACTTGGTTCAACACTGAAGCTTTCTTT
TRBV18	.	.	14	TRBJ2-7	CASSPPDRAYEQYF	TGTGCCAGCTCACCCCCTGACAGAGCCTACGAGCAGTACTTC
TRBV27	TRBD2	.	17	TRBJ2-7	CASSFGPRTSGVTEQYF	TGTGCCAGCAGTTTTGGCCCTCGGACTAGCGGGGTTACCGAGCAGTACTTC
TRBV2	.	.	13	TRBJ2-7	CASSEAVADEQYF	TGTGCCAGCAGTGAGGCCGTGGCAGACGAGCAGTACTTC
TRBV29-1	.	.	13	TRBJ1-1	CSSAPDRNTEAFF	TGCAGCAGTGCCCCTGACAGAAACACTGAAGCTTTCTTT
TRBV6-1	TRBD1	.	17	TRBJ1-5	CASSEAWRQGSNQPQHF	TGTGCCAGCAGTGAAGCCTGGAGACAGGGGAGCAATCAGCCCCAGCATTTT
TRBV7-2	TRBD1	.	14	TRBJ1-2	CASSFVGTGNGYTF	TGTGCCAGCAGCTTTGTTGGGACAGGGAACGGCTACACCTTC
TRBV5-5	.	.	17	TRBJ2-4	CASQQGRALGAKNIQYF	TGTGCCAGTCAACAGGGAAGGGCCTTGGGGGCCAAAAACATTCAGTACTTC
TRBV27	.	.	12	TRBJ1-5	CASSSRGQPQHF	TGTGCCAGCAGTTCCCGTGGCCAGCCCCAGCATTTT
TRBV5-1	.	.	16	TRBJ2-2	CASIGRGKANTGELFF	TGCGCCAGCATTGGGCGGGGCAAAGCGAACACCGGGGAGCTGTTTTTT
TRBV18	TRBD1	.	15	TRBJ1-2	CASSRGQGKDYGYTF	TGTGCCAGCTCACGGGGACAGGGGAAGGACTATGGCTACACCTTC
TRBV2	.	few	16	TRBJ2-1	CASSELTTIPYNEQFF	TGTGCCAGCAGTGAATTGACTACCATCCCCTACAATGAGCAGTTCTTC
TRBV5-1	TRBD2	.	15	TRBJ2-1	CASSQGRTSVNEQFF	TGCGCCAGCAGCCAGGGGCGGACTAGCGTCAATGAGCAGTTCTTC
TRBV5-4	TRBD1	.	15	TRBJ2-7	CASSWERDRAYEQYF	TGTGCCAGCAGCTGGGAACGGGACAGGGCCTACGAGCAGTACTTC
TRBV7-8	TRBD1	once	17	TRBJ2-5	CASSPRVGQGAGETQYF	TGTGCCAGCAGCCCGAGGGTGGGACAGGGGGCCGGAGAGACCCAGTACTTC
TRBV5-8	.	.	16	TRBJ1-5	CASSSRTVYSNQPQHF	TGTGCCAGCAGCTCTCGGACAGTTTATAGCAATCAGCCCCAGCATTTT
TRBV19	TRBD1	.	17	TRBJ2-7	CASSPHSHRGRVYEQYF	TGTGCCAGTAGTCCCCACTCACACAGGGGGCGAGTCTACGAGCAGTACTTC
TRBV6-1	.	.	16	TRBJ1-1	CASSEVPGGSNTEAFF	TGTGCCAGCAGTGAAGTCCCTGGGGGGTCGAACACTGAAGCTTTCTTT
TRBV15	.	once	15	TRBJ2-5	CATSRGDWFQETQYF	TGTGCCACCAGCAGAGGCGATTGGTTCCAAGAGACCCAGTACTTC
TRBV6-1	.	.	16	TRBJ1-2	CASSVYKSRSNYGYTF	TGTGCCAGCAGTGTATACAAATCCCGGAGTAACTATGGCTACACCTTC
TRBV7-9	.	.	12	TRBJ1-1	CASVLEAGKAFF	TGTGCCAGCGTTCTGGAGGCTGGGAAAGCTTTCTTT
TRBV5-1	TRBD1	.	15	TRBJ1-1	CASSLKNRGNTEAFF	TGCGCCAGCAGCTTGAAAAACAGGGGAAACACTGAAGCTTTCTTT
TRBV28	TRBD2	few	21	TRBJ2-5	CASSLNTRTSGGPPYQETQYF	TGTGCCAGCAGTTTAAATACCCGGACTAGCGGGGGCCCACCGTACCAAGAGACCCAGTACTTC
TRBV6-6	.	few	12	TRBJ1-2	CASSYSRHGYTF	TGTGCCAGCAGTTACTCCAGGCATGGCTACACCTTC
TRBV5-1	.	.	16	TRBJ1-6	CASSSQAATGDSPLHF	TGCGCCAGCAGCAGTCAAGCGGCGACAGGAGATTCACCCCTCCACTTT
TRBV9	.	.	16	TRBJ1-2	CASSVATRERDNGYTF	TGTGCCAGCAGCGTAGCAACGAGGGAACGAGATAATGGCTACACCTTC
TRBV27	TRBD2	.	15	TRBJ2-3	CASSPSGGAGDTQYF	TGTGCCAGCAGTCCCTCCGGGGGGGCAGGAGATACGCAGTATTTT
TRBV6-4	.	.	18	TRBJ1-6	CASSDSIRLGHGDSPLHF	TGTGCCAGCAGTGACTCGATAAGGTTGGGGCACGGAGATTCACCCCTCCACTTT
TRBV13	.	.	18	TRBJ1-3	CASRNSAGRGGSGNTIYF	TGTGCCAGCAGAAACTCGGCGGGGAGGGGGGGCTCTGGAAACACCATATATTTT
TRBV11-2	TRBD1	.	13	TRBJ2-7	CASDGTGLYEQYF	TGTGCCTCGGATGGGACAGGGCTCTACGAGCAGTACTTC
TRBV19	.	.	14	TRBJ2-1	CASSKGPDYNEQFF	TGTGCCAGTAGTAAGGGGCCTGACTACAATGAGCAGTTCTTC
TRBV27	TRBD2	.	13	TRBJ2-3	CASSALAGDTQYF	TGTGCCAGCAGCGCACTAGCGGGGGATACGCAGTATTTT
TRBV9	.	once	14	TRBJ1-1	CASSERTENTEAFF	TGTGCCAGCAGCGAGCGGACAGAGAACACTGAAGCTTTCTTT
TRBV29-1	TRBD1	.	15	TRBJ1-1	CSPMIQTGANTEAFF	TGCAGCCCCATGATTCAAACAGGGGCGAACACTGAAGCTTTCTTT
TRBV5-4	TRBD1	.	16	TRBJ2-1	CASSQVGQGSYDEQFF	TGTGCCAGCAGCCAAGTAGGACAGGGCTCTTACGATGAGCAGTTCTTC
TRBV14	.	.	15	TRBJ2-5	CASSQDESSPKTQYF	TGTGCCAGCAGCCAAGATGAGTCGAGTCCAAAGACCCAGTACTTC
TRBV19	TRBD1	.	15	TRBJ2-7	CASSIGQGASYEQYF	TGTGCCAGTAGTATCGGACAGGGGGCCTCCTACGAGCAGTACTTC
TRBV11-2	TRBD1	.	13	TRBJ1-2	CASSWGQDLGYTF	TGTGCCAGCAGCTGGGGACAGGACCTCGGCTACACCTTC
TRBV6-1	.	.	14	TRBJ1-3	CASSEGASGNTIYF	TGTGCCAGCAGTGAGGGGGCTTCTGGAAACACCATATATTTT